The clone carrying this T cell receptor beta chain was recorded a few times. Its specificity is unknown. This specimen comes from a study of regulatory T cells in long-lasting Graves disease. Broader study findings: The study found persistent patients shared more public clonotypes (2,741) than new patients (just over 950).

Building of the TCR beta libraries involved iRepertoire HTBI primers and Arm-PCR of CDR3 regions. TCRdb reprocessed the multiplex PCR reads with MiXCR, giving one entry per CDR3 protein. The sample contains around 460,000 distinct CDR3 sequences, about a fifth of which appear only once. Time point described: persistent/refractory GD, antithyroid drugs over 5 years with positive TRAb. PBMC RNA was the source of the TCR library. The sequences come from peripheral blood mononuclear cells (PBMCs), collected when the disease was refractory, from a patient treated with antithyroid drugs. The sequence was collected from a female donor with Graves disease.

The CDR3 here is CASILGVTGGRSGNTIYF. CDR3 in DNA: TGTGCCAGCATACTTGGGGTAACAGGGGGCAGGTCTGGAAACACCATATATTTT. The chain carries TRBV28 and TRBJ1-3, with 9 positions matching TRBD1. V shed 7 bases and J 1 base; nucleotides not matched to a gene: 14. CDR1 MDHEN and CDR2 SYDVKM come from the germline V gene. CDR3 length equals 18 residues. Full variable domain (rest looked up from reference TRBV28 and TRBJ1-3): DVKVTQSSRYLVKRTGEKVFLECVQDMDHENMFWYRQDPGLGLRLIYFSYDVKMKEKGDIPEGYSVSREKKERFSLILESASTNQTSMYLCASILGVTGGRSGNTIYFGEGSWLTVV.